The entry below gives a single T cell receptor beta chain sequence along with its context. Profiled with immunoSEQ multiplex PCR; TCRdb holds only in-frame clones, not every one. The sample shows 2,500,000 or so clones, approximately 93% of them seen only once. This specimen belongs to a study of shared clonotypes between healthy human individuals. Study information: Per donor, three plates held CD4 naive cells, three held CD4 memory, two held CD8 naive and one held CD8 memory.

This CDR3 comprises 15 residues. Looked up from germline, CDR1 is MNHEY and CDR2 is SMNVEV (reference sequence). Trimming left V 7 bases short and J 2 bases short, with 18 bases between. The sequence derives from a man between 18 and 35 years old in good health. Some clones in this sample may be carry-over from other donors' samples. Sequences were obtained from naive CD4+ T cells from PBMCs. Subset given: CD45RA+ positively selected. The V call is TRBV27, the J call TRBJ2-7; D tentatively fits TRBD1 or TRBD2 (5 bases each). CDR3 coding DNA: TGTGCCAGCAATCCTGGGCCCCCGGGGCCCTACGAGCAGTACTTC. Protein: CASNPGPPGPYEQYF.